The 31 T cell receptor beta chains in this list originate from one sample, sequenced in a study of T cell changes during pregnancy in multiple sclerosis. Profiled with immunoSEQ multiplex PCR; TCRdb holds only in-frame clones, not every one. The table has roughly 58,000 clones, approximately 90% seen once. Specimen: CD4+ T cells from peripheral blood mononuclear cells, collected after pregnancy. Receptor source: a female donor in good health, enrolled as a control in a pregnancy study.

The gene calls are TRBV7-6 and TRBJ1-1; possible D gene TRBD1, 6 bases. Trimming shortened V by 4 bases and J by 1 base, and 7 bases separated the two germline ends. This CDR3 region has 13 residues. CDR1 is SGHVS, CDR2 FNYEAQ, per germline. CDR3 in DNA: TGTGCCAGCAGCTCGACAGGGAACACTGAAGCTTTCTTT. This codes for CASSSTGNTEAFF.

The chain couples TRBV19 to TRBJ2-1; 14 bases fit TRBD2. The J segment lost 3 bases and the V segment lost 2 bases, leaving 9 bases of the junction unmatched. Germline values: CDR1 LNHDA, CDR2 SQIVND (reference sequence). The CDR3 contains 19 residues. Here the CDR3 DNA reads TGTGCCAGTAGTATAAGAAGACTAGCGGGGGGGCTCGGCTACAATGAGCAGTTCTTC. As protein: CASSIRRLAGGLGYNEQFF.

V is TRBV28 and J is TRBJ2-6; a weak D match, TRBD1 (5 bases). The germline V and J ends were trimmed by 2 bases and 4 bases, with 12 bases remaining between them. Per the germline V gene, CDR1 is MDHEN and CDR2 is SYDVKM. The CDR3 contains 16 residues. CDR3 DNA sequence: TGTGCCAGCAGTTTAAAGGGGCATCCGGGGGCCAACGTCCTGACTTTC. It codes for CASSLKGHPGANVLTF.

This clone appeared once. V and J are TRBV7-2 and TRBJ2-7, with 7 positions matching TRBD2. The CDR3 is 16 amino acids. V shed 4 bases and J 1 base; nucleotides not matched to a gene: 10. Germline V gives CDR1 SGHTA, CDR2 FQGNSA. CDR3 sequence (DNA): TGTGCCAGCAGCTCCCCGGGAGGAGACAAATCCTACGAGCAGTACTTC. Its protein product is CASSSPGGDKSYEQYF. Using reference TRBV7-2 and TRBJ2-7 for the parts outside the CDR3, the full variable domain is GAGVSQSPSNKVTEKGKDVELRCDPISGHTALYWYRQSLGQGLEFLIYFQGNSAPDKSGLPSDRFSAERTGGSVSTLTIQRTQQEDSAVYLCASSSPGGDKSYEQYFGPGTRLTVT.

This chain links TRBV7-9 with TRBJ1-2; perhaps TRBD1 as D (5 bases). V was shortened by 7 bases and J by 6 bases, with 18 bases between the two germline ends. The germline V gene has CDR1 SEHNR and CDR2 FQNEAQ (reference sequence). The CDR3 sequence is 14 residues long. The CDR3 region is CASNRIGGDDGYTF. In DNA form, the CDR3 reads TGTGCCAGCAACAGGATCGGGGGGGATGATGGCTACACCTTC. The full variable domain, with the rest looked up from reference TRBV7-9 and TRBJ1-2, is DTGVSQNPRHKITKRGQNVTFRCDPISEHNRLYWYRQTLGQGPEFLTYFQNEAQLEKSRLLSDRFSAERPKGSFSTLEIQRTEQGDSAMYLCASNRIGGDDGYTFGSGTRLTVV.

The chain is built from TRBV4-1 and TRBJ1-2; D uncertain. Trimming pared 1 base from V and 6 bases from J, leaving 15 bases between. This CDR3 spans 15 amino acids. Looked up from germline, CDR1 is MGHRA and CDR2 is YSYEKL. The CDR3 DNA follows: TGCGCCAGCAGCCAAGGTTTGGGTAAGCGTGATGGCTACACCTTC. Protein product: CASSQGLGKRDGYTF.

This chain links TRBV4-1 with TRBJ2-1, with TRBD2 matching 10 bases. Germline assignment: CDR1 MGHRA and CDR2 YSYEKL. Losses at the gene ends were 4 bases for V and 9 bases for J; bases not matched to a gene: 18. The CDR3 loop spans 18 amino acids. The DNA of the CDR3 is TGCGCCAGCAGCCTCGTCTTAAGGGGGAGCGGGGGGGCCGTTGAGCAGTTCTTC. It specifies CASSLVLRGSGGAVEQFF.

The J gene is TRBJ2-6, the V gene TRBV5-1, with 11 bases fitting TRBD1. This CDR3 comprises 17 residues. Germline V lookup: CDR1 SGHRS, CDR2 YFSETQ. V lost 3 bases to trimming and J lost 2 bases; unmatched junction nucleotides: 4. The CDR3 nucleotides read TGCGCCAGCAGCTGGACAGGGGGCGCTCCTGGGGCCAACGTCCTGACTTTC. Amino acid sequence: CASSWTGGAPGANVLTF.

The rearrangement uses TRBV29-1 and TRBJ2-3; 9 positions match TRBD2. This CDR3 has 15 residues. The ends lost 0 bases at V and 0 bases at J; junction bases unmatched: 1. CDR1 is SQVTM, CDR2 ANQGSEA, per germline. This chain's CDR3 is CSVEDLAGSTDTQYF. The CDR3 DNA is TGCAGCGTTGAAGATCTAGCGGGGAGCACAGATACGCAGTATTTT.

The chain joins TRBV7-2 to TRBJ2-7; a weak D match, TRBD2 (6 bases). The V gene lost 5 bases and the J gene lost 4 bases, with 12 bases spanning the gap. In germline, CDR1 is SGHTA, CDR2 FQGNSA. The CDR3 contains 13 residues. The CDR3 reads CASSPGVKYEQYF. CDR3 bases: TGTGCCAGCAGCCCGGGAGTTAAATACGAGCAGTACTTC.

The chain is built from TRBV11-2 and TRBJ2-2, with D maybe TRBD1 (6 bases). Trimming pared 4 bases from V and 6 bases from J, leaving 27 bases between. The CDR3 length is 19 residues. Germline CDR1 reads SGHAT; CDR2 reads FQNNGV. CDR3 sequence: CASSSTPAATGHSAGELFF. DNA for the CDR3: TGTGCCAGCAGCTCGACCCCGGCTGCGACGGGACATTCGGCCGGGGAGCTGTTTTTT.

V is TRBV7-2 and J is TRBJ1-4; tentatively, D is TRBD1 (6 bases). V was pared by 3 bases and J by 6 bases, with 11 bases between. CDR1 SGHTA and CDR2 FQGNSA come from the germline V gene. The CDR3 contains 14 residues. The CDR3 spells CASSFSGADEKLFF. CDR3 coding DNA: TGTGCCAGCAGCTTCTCAGGGGCGGATGAAAAACTGTTTTTT.

The chain carries TRBV27 and TRBJ2-2, with D perhaps TRBD2 (5 bases). CDR1 and CDR2 (germline): MNHEY, SMNVEV (reference sequence). There are 14 residues in the CDR3. V dropped 9 bases and J dropped 0 bases, with 11 bases sitting between them. CDR3 loop: CASGLRANTGELFF. In DNA, the CDR3 is TGTGCCAGTGGTTTGAGGGCGAACACCGGGGAGCTGTTTTTT.

This clone was found once. The chain recombines TRBV4-2 with TRBJ2-1; the D gene is possibly TRBD2 (6 bases). Germline V gene sequence: CDR1 LGHNA, CDR2 YNFKEQ. Trimming cost V 2 bases and J 10 bases, with 9 bases left between them. This CDR3 has 12 residues. CDR3 sequence (DNA): TGTGCCAGCAGCCAACCGACTAGAGAGCAGTTCTTC. It encodes CASSQPTREQFF.

This chain links TRBV6-1 with TRBJ2-3; 9 bases are shared with TRBD1. This CDR3 spans 15 amino acids. Per the germline V gene, CDR1 is MNHNS and CDR2 is SASEGT. Losses at the gene ends were 1 base for V and 4 bases for J; bases not matched to a gene: 3. CDR3 bases: TGTGCCAGCAGTGAAGGGGACAGGGTAGCAGATACGCAGTATTTT. It specifies CASSEGDRVADTQYF.

To note about this clone: The junction differs from germline at one of its ends, possibly a read error. This sample also contains other DNA sequences that code for the same CDR3. This rearrangement joins TRBV6-5 to TRBJ2-2, with 7 bases matching TRBD2. This CDR3 region has 16 residues. The germline V gene encodes CDR1 MNHEY and CDR2 SVGAGI. CDR3 coding DNA: TGTGCCAGTAGTTACTCCTCGGGGGGTCGCCCCGGGGAGCTGTTTTTT. Translation: CASSYSSGGRPGELFF.

CDR3 in amino acids: CASSRESSYNEQFF. In nucleotides, the CDR3 is TGTGCCAGCTCACGGGAGAGCTCCTACAATGAGCAGTTCTTC. This chain joins TRBV18 and TRBJ2-1; a possible D gene is TRBD2 (5 bases). The CDR3 totals 14 residues. V was pared by 4 bases and J by 0 bases, with 7 bases between. The germline V gene encodes CDR1 KGHSH and CDR2 LQKENI. The variable domain in full, with the rest retrieved from reference TRBV18 and TRBJ2-1, is NAGVMQNPRHLVRRRGQEARLRCSPMKGHSHVYWYRQLPEEGLKFMVYLQKENIIDESGMPKERFSAEFPKEGPSILRIQQVVRGDSAAYFCASSRESSYNEQFFGPGTRLTVL.

The V call is TRBV7-2, the J call TRBJ2-1; TRBD2 matches 12 bases. The junction had 5 bases not matched to a gene; V was cut back by 4 bases and J by 7 bases. Germline CDR1 reads SGHTA; CDR2 reads FQGNSA. This CDR3 comprises 15 residues. CDR3: CASSSSSGGANEQFF. CDR3 bases: TGTGCCAGCAGCTCCTCTAGCGGGGGGGCAAATGAGCAGTTCTTC.

This clone was recorded only once. V gene TRBV5-1 combines with J gene TRBJ2-5, with D possibly TRBD2 on 5 matching bases. V was cut by 7 bases and J by 1 base, with 11 bases left in between. CDR1 and CDR2 from the germline V gene are SGHRS and YFSETQ. The CDR3 sequence is 13 residues long. CDR3 DNA sequence: TGCGCCAGCTCAGGCAGCGGCCAAGAGACCCAGTACTTC. Protein product: CASSGSGQETQYF.

The chain uses TRBV20-1 and TRBJ1-2; 7 nucleotides line up with TRBD1. Germline V CDR1 and CDR2: DFQATT, SNEGSKA (reference sequence). The CDR3 runs 11 residues. V shed 4 bases, J shed 8 bases, and the junction held 4 bases outside the gene matches. The CDR3 DNA is TGCAGTGCTAACAGGGGCTCGGGCTACACCTTC. This encodes CSANRGSGYTF.

The rearrangement links TRBV7-3 to TRBJ2-3, with D possibly TRBD2 on 7 matching bases. The germline V gene has CDR1 SGHTA and CDR2 FQGTGA. Trimming removed 5 bases at V and 1 base at J, with 13 bases between. The CDR3 loop spans 15 amino acids. The CDR3 coding sequence is TGTGCCAGCAGCCCCGGGGGGCAACGCACAGATACGCAGTATTTT. It specifies CASSPGGQRTDTQYF.

Worth noting for this clone: Other DNA sequences in the sample encode the same CDR3. V and J are TRBV18 and TRBJ1-5, with a possible D match to TRBD1 (5 bases). This CDR3 has 15 amino acids. V was trimmed by 0 bases and J by 4 bases, leaving 10 bases between them. Per the germline V gene, CDR1 is KGHSH and CDR2 is LQKENI. CDR3: CASSPPGRGNQPQHF. The CDR3 region has the DNA TGTGCCAGCTCACCACCAGGCCGGGGGAATCAGCCCCAGCATTTT.

As for this clone: Mismatch with germline at one junction end may stem from a read error. The CDR3 nucleotides read TGCAGCGTTGAATTCTCCAATTTATGGCTAGCGGGGAACAATGGGCAGTTCTTC. Amino acids: CSVEFSNLWLAGNNGQFF. The V gene is TRBV29-1, the J gene TRBJ2-1; 9 nucleotides match TRBD2. The germline gives CDR1 SQVTM, CDR2 ANQGSEA. The CDR3 consists of 18 residues.

This chain joins TRBV5-6 and TRBJ1-4; 7 nucleotides align to TRBD1. CDR3 length: 14 residues. The J segment lost 8 bases and the V segment lost 5 bases, leaving 9 bases of the junction unmatched. CDR1 is SGHDT, CDR2 YYEEEE, per germline. The CDR3 here is CASSRDRGGEKLFF. The DNA of the CDR3 is TGTGCCAGCAGTAGGGACAGAGGAGGGGAAAAACTGTTTTTT.

Details on this clone: Other nucleotide sequences from this sample produce the same CDR3. This chain's CDR3 is CASSLGQGYNEQFF. CDR3 in DNA: TGCGCCAGCAGCTTGGGACAGGGTTACAATGAGCAGTTCTTC. The chain has TRBV5-1 and TRBJ2-1; TRBD1 aligns across 7 bases. Per the germline V gene, CDR1 is SGHRS and CDR2 is YFSETQ. The CDR3 has 14 amino acids. V shed 0 bases and J 4 bases; nucleotides not matched to a gene: 1.

The rearrangement joins TRBV5-1 to TRBJ1-3; a weak D match, TRBD1 (5 bases). Trimming removed 2 bases at V and 3 bases at J, with 12 bases between. This CDR3 contains 15 residues. CDR1 is SGHRS and CDR2 is YFSETQ in the germline V gene. The CDR3 region is CASSLQQADGNTIYF. DNA for the CDR3: TGCGCCAGCAGCTTACAACAGGCGGATGGAAACACCATATATTTT.

V usage is TRBV28 and J usage is TRBJ2-1; 7 bases fit TRBD2. V gave up 3 bases and J gave up 1 base; unmatched junction bases: 3. The germline gives CDR1 MDHEN, CDR2 SYDVKM. This CDR3 has 15 amino acids. The CDR3 DNA sequence: TGTGCCAGCAGTTTCCCTAGCGGATCCTACAATGAGCAGTTCTTC. This gives the protein CASSFPSGSYNEQFF.

The chain is built from TRBV6-1 and TRBJ1-5, with 8 bases fitting TRBD1. Germline V gene sequence: CDR1 MNHNS, CDR2 SASEGT. The CDR3 has 14 residues. V shed 7 bases and J 3 bases; nucleotides not matched to a gene: 5. The DNA of the CDR3 is TGTGCCAGCATTGGACAGGGACCCAATCAGCCCCAGCATTTT. It yields the protein CASIGQGPNQPQHF.

The J gene is TRBJ2-1, the V gene TRBV18, with TRBD1 as a possible D gene (5 bases). Germline V CDR1 and CDR2: KGHSH, LQKENI. With 6 bases removed from V and 0 bases from J, the gap between germline ends came to 12 bases. The CDR3 has 15 amino acids. The CDR3 protein is CASSFQGSSYNEQFF. The DNA of the CDR3 is TGTGCCAGCTCGTTTCAGGGTAGCTCCTACAATGAGCAGTTCTTC.

The chain carries TRBV19 and TRBJ1-5; 8 bases match TRBD1. The CDR3 consists of 14 residues. Germline CDR1 and CDR2: LNHDA and SQIVND (reference sequence). Trimming at V came to 4 bases and at J to 5 bases, leaving 4 bases not matched to a gene. As DNA, the CDR3 is TGTGCCAGTAGTACTCCAGGGGGCTATCAGCCCCAGCATTTT. Translation: CASSTPGGYQPQHF.

The chain carries TRBV5-1 and TRBJ2-6; no firm D call. Per the germline V gene, CDR1 is SGHRS and CDR2 is YFSETQ. The ends were cut back, 0 bases at V and 0 bases at J, with 7 bases in the middle. The CDR3 totals 16 residues. DNA for the CDR3: TGCGCCAGCAGCTTGGGCGCTTTCTCTGGGGCCAACGTCCTGACTTTC. Protein product: CASSLGAFSGANVLTF.